This T cell receptor (beta chain) stems from a study of shared clonotypes between healthy human individuals. Study-level findings and limits: Genetic and exposure-history diversity was limited by the small donor number.

Naive CD4+ cells were CD45RA-selected; the remaining cells were memory. V dropped 5 bases and J dropped 5; count of bases not matched to a gene: 9. This CDR3 contains 14 residues. The germline V gene has CDR1 MGHDK and CDR2 SYGVNS. To note about this clone: Its antigen is not identified.

This table comes from immunoSEQ multiplex PCR, and its TCRdb copy is limited to in-frame clones, with some not included. The data contain approximately 2,300,000 clones, about nine tenths of them seen just once; the ten biggest clones take up 0.3% to 0.45%. The source material was naive CD4+ T cells from PBMCs. Subset described: CD45RA+ positively selected. The V call is TRBV25-1, the J call TRBJ2-7, with 7 positions matching TRBD1. The TCR sequence derives from a man aged 18 to 35 in good health. Some clones in this sample may be carry-over from other donors' samples. The CDR3 DNA reads TGTGCCAGCAGTCCCCTCGGGACAGAGAACGAGCAGTACTTC. It translates to CASSPLGTENEQYF.